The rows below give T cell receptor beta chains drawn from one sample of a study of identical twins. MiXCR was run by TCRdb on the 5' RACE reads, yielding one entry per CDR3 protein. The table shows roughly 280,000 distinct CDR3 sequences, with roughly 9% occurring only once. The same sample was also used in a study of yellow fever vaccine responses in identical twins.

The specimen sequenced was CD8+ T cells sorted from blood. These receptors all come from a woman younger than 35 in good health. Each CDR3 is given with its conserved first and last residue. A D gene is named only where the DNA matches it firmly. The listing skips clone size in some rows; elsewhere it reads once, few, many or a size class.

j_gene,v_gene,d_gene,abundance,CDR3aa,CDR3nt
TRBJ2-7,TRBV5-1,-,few,CASSLGLGSEQYF,TGCGCCAGCAGCTTGGGGCTAGGGAGCGAGCAGTACTTC
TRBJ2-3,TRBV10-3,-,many,CATRGEGGDTQYF,TGTGCCACCAGAGGCGAAGGTGGAGATACGCAGTATTTT
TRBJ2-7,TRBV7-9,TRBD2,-,CASTGLAGVDEQYF,TGTGCCAGCACAGGGCTAGCGGGAGTAGACGAGCAGTACTTC
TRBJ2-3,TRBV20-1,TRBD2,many,CSARGESSGRWADTQYF,TGCAGTGCTAGAGGGGAGTCTAGCGGGAGGTGGGCAGATACGCAGTATTTT
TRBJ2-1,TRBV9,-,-,CASSVLPGKDEQFF,TGTGCCAGCAGCGTTCTTCCAGGGAAGGATGAGCAGTTCTTC
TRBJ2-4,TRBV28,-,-,CASRGDRDAKNIQYF,TGTGCCAGCAGGGGCGATAGGGATGCCAAAAACATTCAGTACTTC
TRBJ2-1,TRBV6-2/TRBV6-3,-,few,CASSYNNGNEQFF,TGTGCCAGCAGTTATAACAACGGCAATGAGCAGTTCTTC
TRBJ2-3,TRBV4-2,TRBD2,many,CASSQDLGGGTDTQYF,TGTGCCAGCAGCCAAGATCTTGGGGGGGGCACAGATACGCAGTATTTT
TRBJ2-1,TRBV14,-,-,CASSPPGTVYNEQFF,TGTGCCAGCAGCCCCCCGGGTACAGTTTACAATGAGCAGTTCTTC
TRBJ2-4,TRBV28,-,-,CASSLMGAGAKNIQYF,TGTGCCAGCAGTTTAATGGGGGCGGGAGCCAAAAACATTCAGTACTTC
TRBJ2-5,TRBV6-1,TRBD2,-,CASGELAGGMETQYF,TGTGCCAGCGGGGAACTAGCGGGGGGTATGGAGACCCAGTACTTC
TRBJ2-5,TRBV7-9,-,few,CASSRLWGRETQYF,TGTGCCAGCAGCCGTCTTTGGGGGAGAGAGACCCAGTACTTC